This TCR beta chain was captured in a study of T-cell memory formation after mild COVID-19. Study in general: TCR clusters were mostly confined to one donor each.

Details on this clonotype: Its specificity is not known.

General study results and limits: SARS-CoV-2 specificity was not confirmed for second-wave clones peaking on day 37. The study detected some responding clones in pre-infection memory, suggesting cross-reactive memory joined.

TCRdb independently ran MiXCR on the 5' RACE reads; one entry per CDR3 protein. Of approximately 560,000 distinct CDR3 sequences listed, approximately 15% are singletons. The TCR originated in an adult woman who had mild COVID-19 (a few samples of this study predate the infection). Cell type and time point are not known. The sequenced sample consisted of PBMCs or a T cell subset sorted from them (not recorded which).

The CDR3 sequence is CASSPPGTGHYEQYF. DNA for the CDR3: TGTGCCAGCTCACCACCCGGGACAGGGCACTACGAGCAGTACTTC. The chain links TRBV18 to TRBJ2-7, with 9 nucleotides matching TRBD1. This CDR3 has 15 residues. With 0 bases clipped from V and 3 bases from J, the junction kept 3 bases outside the gene matches. From germline, CDR1 is KGHSH and CDR2 LQKENI.